This T cell receptor (beta chain) came from a study of T cell responses to AZD1222 COVID-19 vaccine. CDR1 and CDR2 (germline): GTSNPN, SVGIG (reference sequence). The CDR3 runs to 15 residues. Deletions cut 2 bases from V and 5 bases from J, with 18 bases between. Generated by immunoSEQ multiplex PCR, the TCRdb table keeps only in-frame clones and is missing some. The data contain approximately 270,000 clones, 85% to 95% of them singletons. Study outcomes and limitations: In all cases, repertoires were sampled only after the peak T cell response. Increases in Spike-specific TCR breadth and depth were seen after two AZD1222 doses. There were mostly white British donors and more females than males, and clonal diversity was possibly underestimated. In the spike-specific TCR repertoire, nearly half reportedly target unmutated variant regions.

This clone was recorded only once. The antigen is unknown. The origin of this receptor is an adult who received the AZD1222 COVID-19 vaccine. The gene calls are TRBV30 and TRBJ1-1; possibly TRBD1 for D (5 bases). The specimen was peripheral blood, collected 28 days after the second AZD1222 dose. Written as DNA, the CDR3 is TGTGCCTGGAGTCCACGCGTCGGGGCAGGTACTGAAGCTTTCTTT. It specifies CAWSPRVGAGTEAFF.